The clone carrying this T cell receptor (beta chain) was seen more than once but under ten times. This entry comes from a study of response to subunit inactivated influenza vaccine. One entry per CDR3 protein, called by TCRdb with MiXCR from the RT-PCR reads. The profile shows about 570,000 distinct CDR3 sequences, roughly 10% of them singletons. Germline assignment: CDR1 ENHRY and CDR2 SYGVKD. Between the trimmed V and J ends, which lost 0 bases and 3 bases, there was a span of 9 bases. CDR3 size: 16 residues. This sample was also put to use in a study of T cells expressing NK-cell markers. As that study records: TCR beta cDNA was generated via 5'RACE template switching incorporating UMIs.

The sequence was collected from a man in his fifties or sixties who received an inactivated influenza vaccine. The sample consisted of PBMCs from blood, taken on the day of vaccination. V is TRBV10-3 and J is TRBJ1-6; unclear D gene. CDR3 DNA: TGTGCCATCAGTGAGTCGGCGGGCATCTATAATTCACCCCTCCACTTT. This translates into CAISESAGIYNSPLHF.